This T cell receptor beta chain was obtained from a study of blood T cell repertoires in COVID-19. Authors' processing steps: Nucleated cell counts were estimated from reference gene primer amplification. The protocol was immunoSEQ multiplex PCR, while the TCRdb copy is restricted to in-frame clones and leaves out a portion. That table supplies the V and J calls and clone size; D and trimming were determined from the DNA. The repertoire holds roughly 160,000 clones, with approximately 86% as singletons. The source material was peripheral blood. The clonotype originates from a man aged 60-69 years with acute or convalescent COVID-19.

DNA for the CDR3: TGTGCCAGCAGCTTACTAGTAGCGGGAGATACAGATACGCAGTATTTT. This gives the protein CASSLLVAGDTDTQYF. V gene TRBV7-3 combines with J gene TRBJ2-3; 9 bases fit TRBD2. Losses at the gene ends were 2 bases for V and 3 bases for J; bases not matched to a gene: 6. CDR3 length equals 16 residues. Germline V gene lookup returns CDR1 SGHTA and CDR2 FQGTGA.